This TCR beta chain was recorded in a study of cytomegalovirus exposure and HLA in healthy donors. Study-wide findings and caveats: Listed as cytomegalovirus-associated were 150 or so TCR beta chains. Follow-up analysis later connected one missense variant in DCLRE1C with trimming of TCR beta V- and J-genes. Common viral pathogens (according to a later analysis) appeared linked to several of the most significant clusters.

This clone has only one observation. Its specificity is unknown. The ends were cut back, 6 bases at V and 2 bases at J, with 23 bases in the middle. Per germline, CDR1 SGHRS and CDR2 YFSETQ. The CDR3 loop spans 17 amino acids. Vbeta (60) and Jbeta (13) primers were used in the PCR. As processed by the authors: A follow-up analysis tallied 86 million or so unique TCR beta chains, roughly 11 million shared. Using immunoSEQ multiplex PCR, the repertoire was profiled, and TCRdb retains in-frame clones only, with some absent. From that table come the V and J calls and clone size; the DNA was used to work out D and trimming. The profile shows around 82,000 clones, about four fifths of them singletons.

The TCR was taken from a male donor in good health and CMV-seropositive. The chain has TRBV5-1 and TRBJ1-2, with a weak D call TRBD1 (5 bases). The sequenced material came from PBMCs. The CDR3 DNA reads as TGCGCCAGCAAGAAGGGGCTAGGGTTGGAGAGGAACTATGGCTACACCTTC. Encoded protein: CASKKGLGLERNYGYTF.